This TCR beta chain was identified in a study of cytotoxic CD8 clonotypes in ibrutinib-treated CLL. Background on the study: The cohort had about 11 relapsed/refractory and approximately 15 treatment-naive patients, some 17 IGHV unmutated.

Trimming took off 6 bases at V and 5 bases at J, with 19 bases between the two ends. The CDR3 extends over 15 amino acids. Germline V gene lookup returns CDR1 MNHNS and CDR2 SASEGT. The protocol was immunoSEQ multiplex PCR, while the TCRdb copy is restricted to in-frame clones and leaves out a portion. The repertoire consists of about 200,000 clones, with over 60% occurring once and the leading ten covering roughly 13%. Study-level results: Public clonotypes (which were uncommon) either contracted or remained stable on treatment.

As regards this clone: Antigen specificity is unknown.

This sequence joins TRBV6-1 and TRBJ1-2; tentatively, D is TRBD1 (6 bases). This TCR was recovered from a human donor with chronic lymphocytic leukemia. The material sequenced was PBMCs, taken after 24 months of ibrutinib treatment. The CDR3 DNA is TGTGCCAGCAGGCGGATACAGGGAAGTGGATATGGCTACACCTTC. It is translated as CASRRIQGSGYGYTF.